The 21 T cell receptor beta chains below all came from one sample that was sequenced in a study of T cells in Graves' hyperthyroidism and ophthalmopathy. RNA transcripts yielded amplified TCR beta CDR3 regions. Initially, a first-round RT-PCR of the TCR CDR3 employed the HTBI primer set. Each CDR3 protein is one row after TCRdb ran MiXCR on the multiplex PCR reads. This sample carries under 550,000 distinct CDR3 sequences, roughly an eighth of them seen once, and the ten largest clones take about 5%. The specimen was blood. The source of these receptors is a woman between 18 and 30 years old with Graves' hyperthyroidism.

This clonotype was observed many times. This rearrangement joins TRBV6-1 to TRBJ2-6, with 7 bases matching TRBD1. There are 18 residues in the CDR3. Germline CDR1 MNHNS, CDR2 SASEGT. The J segment lost 2 bases and the V segment lost 5 bases, leaving 12 bases of the junction unmatched. In DNA form, the CDR3 reads TGTGCCAGCAGTCCCCTTAGGACAGGAGGTCCTGGGGCCAACGTCCTGACTTTC. It encodes CASSPLRTGGPGANVLTF.

The CDR3 spells CASRIGGLAESNTGELFF. In DNA form, the CDR3 reads TGTGCCAGCCGCATTGGGGGACTAGCGGAGTCGAACACCGGGGAGCTGTTTTTT. This sequence joins TRBV28 and TRBJ2-2; 11 nucleotides match TRBD2. Germline CDR1 and CDR2: MDHEN and SYDVKM. The junction had 11 bases not matched to a gene; V was cut back by 8 bases and J by 0 bases. The CDR3 totals 18 residues.

This clonotype has only a few counts. This chain joins TRBV2 and TRBJ2-2; the match to TRBD1 covers 9 bases. Germline-derived CDR1 and CDR2 are SNHLY and FYNNEI. There are 15 residues in the CDR3. V shed 7 bases, J shed 2 bases, and the junction held 5 bases outside the gene matches. CDR3 sequence reads: CASTWGQGNTGELFF. The CDR3 region has the DNA TGTGCCAGCACCTGGGGACAGGGAAACACCGGGGAGCTGTTTTTT.

This clonotype was seen ten or more times. V usage is TRBV6-1 and J usage is TRBJ2-5, with no clear D. The V end lost 6 bases, the J end lost 5 bases, and 10 bases lay between the germline ends. This CDR3 has 12 amino acids. The germline V gene has CDR1 MNHNS and CDR2 SASEGT. The CDR3 DNA reads TGTGCCAGCAGATCACCTTCCGAGACCCAGTACTTC. Residues: CASRSPSETQYF.

In its sample, this clonotype was seen many times. The chain is built from TRBV7-9 and TRBJ2-1; TRBD2 matches 12 bases. The V segment lost 1 base and the J segment 7 bases; nucleotides outside the gene matches: 8. CDR1 SEHNR and CDR2 FQNEAQ come from the germline V gene (reference sequence). The CDR3 runs 17 residues. The CDR3 bases are TGTGCCAGCAGCTTAGACGTCTCTAGCGGGAGGGGGAATGAGCAGTTCTTC. This translates into CASSLDVSSGRGNEQFF.

There are many counts of this clonotype. The genes are TRBV28 and TRBJ2-2; perhaps TRBD2 as D (5 bases). V lost 6 bases and J 2 bases, leaving 10 bases between the germline ends. This CDR3 comprises 14 residues. Germline V CDR1 and CDR2: MDHEN, SYDVKM. The CDR3 loop reads CASRGSVNTGELFF. The CDR3 DNA is TGTGCCAGCAGAGGTAGCGTAAACACCGGGGAGCTGTTTTTT.

This clonotype has just one count. The junction shows a germline mismatch at one end, possibly a read error. The J gene is TRBJ1-1, the V gene TRBV15, with D possibly matching TRBD1 (6 bases). The CDR3 extends over 15 amino acids. Germline V gene sequence: CDR1 LNHNV, CDR2 YYDKDF (reference sequence). CDR3 in DNA: TGTGCCACCAGCGGGGGGCCCGGGAAGAACATTGAAGCTTTCTTT. Protein sequence: CATSGGPGKNIEAFF.

V usage is TRBV6-2 or TRBV6-3 and J usage is TRBJ2-3; no definite D call. This CDR3 is built from 12 residues. Per germline, CDR1 MNHEY and CDR2 SVGEGT. V was cut by 7 bases and J by 8 bases, with 13 bases left in between. In DNA form, the CDR3 reads TGTGCCAGCACCATTCCCCCGGGTACGCAGTATTTT. It is translated as CASTIPPGTQYF.

The sample holds many counts of this clonotype. The CDR3 bases are TGTGCCAGCAGTCCGAGGGGGGATACGCAGTATTTT. This encodes CASSPRGDTQYF. The J gene is TRBJ2-3, the V gene TRBV3-1, with D possibly being TRBD1 (6 bases). Germline CDR1 reads LGHDT; CDR2 reads YNNKEL (reference sequence). Trimming took off 6 bases at V and 6 bases at J, with 10 bases between the two ends. The CDR3 is 12 residues long.

This clonotype was detected a few times. This sequence joins TRBV28 and TRBJ2-1; D is unclear. The V end was cut by 2 bases, the J end by 1 base, with 6 bases between. This CDR3 has 14 amino acids. Germline V gene sequence: CDR1 MDHEN, CDR2 SYDVKM. CDR3: CASSLTLSYNEQFF. CDR3 DNA: TGTGCCAGCAGTTTAACCCTGTCCTACAATGAGCAGTTCTTC.

In its sample, this clonotype was seen many times. The chain couples TRBV5-1 to TRBJ2-7, with TRBD2 matching 14 bases. V shed 4 bases, J shed 4 bases, and the junction held 4 bases outside the gene matches. The CDR3 contains 15 residues. Germline V lookup: CDR1 SGHRS, CDR2 YFSETQ. The CDR3 DNA is TGCGCCAGCAGCATGGGACTAGCGGGAGATTACGAGCAGTACTTC. Protein product: CASSMGLAGDYEQYF.

The V and J genes are TRBV4-3 and TRBJ1-6; D gene ambiguous. V was pared by 0 bases and J by 0 bases, with 6 bases between. This CDR3 is 16 amino acids long. Germline CDR1 LGHNA, CDR2 YSLEER. CDR3 residues: CASSQDPGSYNSPLHF. The CDR3 DNA reads TGCGCCAGCAGCCAAGATCCCGGCTCCTATAATTCACCCCTCCACTTT.

This clonotype came up many times. The chain employs TRBV6-1 and TRBJ2-2; a possible D gene is TRBD1 (5 bases). The CDR3 covers 14 residues. Trimming took 4 bases from V and 1 from J, leaving 7 bases between them. Germline CDR1 MNHNS, CDR2 SASEGT. CDR3 coding DNA: TGTGCCAGCAGTGTTCAGGGGAACACCGGGGAGCTGTTTTTT. Protein sequence: CASSVQGNTGELFF.

This clonotype was seen repeatedly, ten times or more. This rearrangement joins TRBV28 to TRBJ1-6, with TRBD1 identical over 7 bases. The CDR3 runs 15 residues. CDR1 and CDR2 (germline): MDHEN, SYDVKM. The J segment lost 10 bases and the V segment lost 7 bases, leaving 13 bases of the junction unmatched. Written as DNA, the CDR3 is TGTGCCAGCACTCCCTCGGAGGGGGCTGGATCACCCCTCCACTTT. This codes for CASTPSEGAGSPLHF.

This clonotype was observed at least ten times. CDR3 sequence (DNA): TGTGCCAGCAGTCCCCCAACTAATGAAAAACTGTTTTTT. This translates into CASSPPTNEKLFF. V is TRBV28 and J is TRBJ1-4; D ambiguous. CDR3 size: 13 residues. Germline assignment: CDR1 MDHEN and CDR2 SYDVKM. Trimming removed 5 bases at V and 0 bases at J, with 4 bases between.

This clonotype has a handful of counts. The chain combines TRBV7-9 with TRBJ1-1, with a tentative D call TRBD1 (6 bases). Germline values: CDR1 SEHNR, CDR2 FQNEAQ (reference sequence). Trimming left V 4 bases short and J 6 bases short, with 21 bases between. CDR3 length: 16 residues. The CDR3 reads CASSSPGGGGLAEAFF. Written as DNA, the CDR3 is TGTGCCAGCAGCTCGCCCGGTGGGGGGGGGCTCGCTGAAGCTTTCTTT.

The CDR3 DNA follows: TGCGCCAGCAGCCAAGATAATTCCGACAGGGCTTCCAATGAGCAGTTCTTC. Translated: CASSQDNSDRASNEQFF. The V and J genes are TRBV4-3 and TRBJ2-1, with TRBD1 matching over 7 bases. Germline trimming cut 0 bases from V and 6 bases from J; bases unmatched to any gene: 11. The germline V gene has CDR1 LGHNA and CDR2 YSLEER. The CDR3 runs to 17 residues.

This clonotype was observed at least ten times. V is TRBV20-1 and J is TRBJ2-7, with D maybe TRBD2 (5 bases). The CDR3 has 11 amino acids. Between the trimmed V and J ends, which lost 5 bases and 5 bases, there was a span of 10 bases. Germline-derived CDR1 and CDR2 are DFQATT and SNEGSKA (reference sequence). CDR3 nucleotide sequence: TGCAGTGCTCAGGAGGTCCACGAGCAGTACTTC. Protein product: CSAQEVHEQYF.

The chain is built from TRBV9 and TRBJ1-1; tentative D call: TRBD1 (6 bases). CDR3 length equals 14 residues. The germline V gene encodes CDR1 SGDLS and CDR2 YYNGEE. V was clipped by 4 bases and J by 4 bases, with 14 bases between them. The CDR3, as DNA: TGTGCCAGCAGCATACAGGGCCAGGGCACTGAAGCTTTCTTT. It translates to CASSIQGQGTEAFF.

This clonotype was counted at least ten times. The chain couples TRBV11-2 to TRBJ2-1, with 9 bases matching TRBD1. The J segment lost 5 bases and the V segment lost 2 bases, leaving 7 bases of the junction unmatched. The CDR3 is 16 amino acids. CDR1 and CDR2 from the germline V gene are SGHAT and FQNNGV. The CDR3 sequence is CASSLWVRTGDNEQFF. The DNA for the CDR3 is TGTGCCAGCAGCTTATGGGTCAGGACAGGGGACAATGAGCAGTTCTTC.

The V call is TRBV20-1, the J call TRBJ1-5; TRBD1 agrees at 7 bases. The germline CDR1 and CDR2 sequences are DFQATT and SNEGSKA (reference sequence). The CDR3 runs 16 residues. Trimming removed 1 base from V and 1 base from J; junction bases left unmatched: 7. In DNA form, the CDR3 reads TGCAGTGCTAGAGTCGGGCCAGGGGGAAGCAATCAGCCCCAGCATTTT. It specifies CSARVGPGGSNQPQHF.